The rows below give T cell receptor beta chains drawn from one sample of a study of CD8 T cells in Susac syndrome. TCRdb used MiXCR to reprocess the immunoSEQ multiplex PCR reads, holding one entry per CDR3 protein. This sample has about 190,000 distinct CDR3 sequences; approximately 96% occur once, and the top ten carry 0.098%. The specimen sequenced was CD4+ T cells from PBMCs. The origin of the receptors is a human donor with Susac syndrome. CDR3s include the opening cysteine and the closing phenylalanine or tryptophan. Fields, in order: clone size, V gene, D gene, J gene, CDR3 length, CDR3 DNA, CDR3 protein. The D gene is left open where the match is weak. Expanded clones get a size class; other rows say once, few or many, or leave the size out.

once	TRBV30	TRBD1	TRBJ2-5	14	TGTGCCTGGAGTATAGGGACAGAACAAGAGACCCAGTACTTC	CAWSIGTEQETQYF
NA	TRBV27	NA	TRBJ1-6	16	TGTGCCAGCAGTTCCCCCACGGGGGGCAGGAATTCACCCCTCCACTTT	CASSSPTGGRNSPLHF
NA	TRBV14	NA	TRBJ2-4	12	TGTGCCAGCAGCCAGTCATTGAACATTCAGTACTTC	CASSQSLNIQYF
once	TRBV5-6	NA	TRBJ2-3	14	TGTGCCAGCAGCTTGGGCATACAGTCAGATACGCAGTATTTT	CASSLGIQSDTQYF
NA	TRBV29-1	NA	TRBJ1-1	12	TGCAGCGTTAGGACCTTGAACACTGAAGCTTTCTTT	CSVRTLNTEAFF
NA	TRBV19	NA	TRBJ2-1	12	TGTGCCAGTAGTATTAGTAGCGGTGAGCAGTTCTTC	CASSISSGEQFF
NA	TRBV20-1	NA	TRBJ1-2	13	TGCAGTGCTAGAGCAGCAGGGGATTATGGCTACACCTTC	CSARAAGDYGYTF
NA	TRBV3-1	TRBD1	TRBJ2-5	16	TGTGCCAGCAGCCAAGTGAGGGGGACAGCTAAAGAGACCCAGTACTTC	CASSQVRGTAKETQYF
NA	TRBV5-6	TRBD1	TRBJ2-7	13	TGTGCCAGCAGCCGACAGGGGGACTACGAGCAGTACTTC	CASSRQGDYEQYF
NA	TRBV29-1	TRBD1	TRBJ2-1	12	TGCAGCGTCCGGACAGGGTTCAATGAGCAGTTCTTC	CSVRTGFNEQFF
NA	TRBV30	NA	TRBJ1-1	14	TGTGCCTGGAGATGGAGCAGGTTAGTGACTGAAGCTTTCTTT	CAWRWSRLVTEAFF
NA	TRBV5-4	NA	TRBJ2-4	12	TGTGCCAGCAGCTTGGCCAGAGGGATTCAGTACTTC	CASSLARGIQYF
once	TRBV2	NA	TRBJ2-5	14	TGTGCCAGCAGTTCGCAAGGGCTCCAAGAGACCCAGTACTTC	CASSSQGLQETQYF
once	TRBV3-1	TRBD1	TRBJ1-2	14	TGTGCCAGCAGCCGCGGACAGGGTCCCTATGGCTACACCTTC	CASSRGQGPYGYTF
once	TRBV20-1	TRBD1	TRBJ2-3	15	TGCAGTGCTAGGGACAGGGTAAGGGGCACAGATACGCAGTATTTT	CSARDRVRGTDTQYF
NA	TRBV24-1	TRBD2	TRBJ2-3	16	TGTGCCACCAGTGATAGTACTAGCGGGACGCATGGTACGCAGTATTTT	CATSDSTSGTHGTQYF
NA	TRBV29-1	TRBD2	TRBJ2-3	12	TGCAGCGTTGGGGAGGGGTCCGATACGCAGTATTTT	CSVGEGSDTQYF
NA	TRBV7-2	NA	TRBJ2-1	16	TGTGCCAGCAGCCGCCTGGGACGGAACTCCTACAATGAGCAGTTCTTC	CASSRLGRNSYNEQFF
NA	TRBV15	NA	TRBJ2-5	15	TGTGCCACCAGCAGAGATAGTCGGTCCGGAGAGACCCAGTACTTC	CATSRDSRSGETQYF
NA	TRBV6-6	TRBD1	TRBJ1-1	12	TGTGCCAGCACCAGGACAGGACCTGAAGCTTTCTTT	CASTRTGPEAFF
NA	TRBV28	TRBD1	TRBJ1-5	15	TGTGCCAGCAGCCAACACGGGACAGGCAATCAGCCCCAGCATTTT	CASSQHGTGNQPQHF
NA	TRBV19	TRBD1	TRBJ1-6	15	TGTGCCAGTAGTATGACCGGACAGGGGGCTTCACCCCTCCACTTT	CASSMTGQGASPLHF
NA	TRBV7-9	NA	TRBJ2-4	16	TGTGCCAGCAGCTTAGTCCCAAACGGGGCCAAAAACATTCAGTACTTC	CASSLVPNGAKNIQYF
NA	TRBV30	NA	TRBJ2-6	19	TGTGCCTGGAGCCCGAAGGGGGGGCCGACCACCTCTGGGGCCAACGTCCTGACTTTC	CAWSPKGGPTTSGANVLTF
NA	TRBV27	NA	TRBJ1-1	13	TGTGCCAGCAGTTTATCCCAGGGCTCTGAAGCTTTCTTT	CASSLSQGSEAFF
NA	TRBV20-1	NA	TRBJ2-1	13	TGCAGTGCCGAGGGTTGGAGCTACAATGAGCAGTTCTTC	CSAEGWSYNEQFF
NA	TRBV24-1	NA	TRBJ2-3	11	TGTGCCACCAGTGATGCCGCAACGCAGTATTTT	CATSDAATQYF
NA	TRBV2	NA	TRBJ1-1	14	TGTGCCAGCAGGAGAGGGGTGGCGAACACTGAAGCTTTCTTT	CASRRGVANTEAFF
NA	TRBV20-1	NA	TRBJ2-5	11	TGCAGTGCTCGCCACCAAGAGACCCAGTACTTC	CSARHQETQYF
NA	TRBV6-5	NA	TRBJ1-1	11	TGTGCCAGCAGGACCCCCACTGAAGCTTTCTTT	CASRTPTEAFF
once	TRBV30	NA	TRBJ1-1	14	TGTGCCTGGAGTGGGGGGCGGGGGAACACTGAAGCTTTTTTT	CAWSGGRGNTEAFF
NA	TRBV30	TRBD1	TRBJ2-3	14	TGTGCTTTTACCCGACAGGGGGCTGAAGATACGCAGTATTTT	CAFTRQGAEDTQYF
NA	TRBV6-5	NA	TRBJ1-1	12	TGTGCCAGCAGGAGCGTCTACACTGAAGCTTTCTTT	CASRSVYTEAFF
NA	TRBV5-1	TRBD2	TRBJ2-5	16	TGCGCCAGCAGCTTGGGCCTAGCGGAGTACCAAGAGACCCAGTACTTC	CASSLGLAEYQETQYF
NA	TRBV28	TRBD1	TRBJ2-5	15	TGTGCCAGCAGTTTAATGGACAGGGGGCGGGAGACCCAGTACTTC	CASSLMDRGRETQYF
NA	TRBV27	NA	TRBJ1-2	15	TGTGCCAGCAGTTCCTCGGGACACCTCAACTATGGCTACACCTTC	CASSSSGHLNYGYTF
NA	TRBV20-1	NA	TRBJ2-5	16	TGCAGTGCTAGCAGTATGGGCGCGGGGCCCCAAGAGACCCAGTACTTC	CSASSMGAGPQETQYF
NA	TRBV20-1	NA	TRBJ2-5	11	TGCAGTGCTAGTCAGGGAGAGACCCAGTACTTC	CSASQGETQYF
NA	TRBV7-2	NA	TRBJ2-3	12	TGTGCCAGCAGCTTATTCGGAGATACGCAGTATTTT	CASSLFGDTQYF
NA	TRBV6-6	TRBD2	TRBJ2-7	15	TGTGCCAGCAGTTCCCCATCTCGGGGGGACTACGAGCAGTACTTC	CASSSPSRGDYEQYF
few	TRBV11-2	NA	TRBJ2-5	15	TGTGCCAGCAGCTTAGTTCTGGGGTGGCAAGAGACCCAGTACTTC	CASSLVLGWQETQYF
NA	TRBV6-5	TRBD1	TRBJ2-7	13	TGTGCCAGCAGGAGGGGACAGTATTACGAGCAGTACTTC	CASRRGQYYEQYF
NA	TRBV6-5	NA	TRBJ1-3	18	TGTGCCAGCAGTTATGGCCGGATCGGGCTCCGAGGAGGAAACACCATATATTTT	CASSYGRIGLRGGNTIYF
NA	TRBV6-2/TRBV6-3	TRBD1	TRBJ2-4	14	TGTGCCAGCAGGACCAGGGACAGCAAAAACATTCAGTACTTC	CASRTRDSKNIQYF
NA	TRBV19	NA	TRBJ2-5	15	TGTGCCAGTAGTAAGTTGGGGAATGTCCAAGAGACCCAGTACTTC	CASSKLGNVQETQYF